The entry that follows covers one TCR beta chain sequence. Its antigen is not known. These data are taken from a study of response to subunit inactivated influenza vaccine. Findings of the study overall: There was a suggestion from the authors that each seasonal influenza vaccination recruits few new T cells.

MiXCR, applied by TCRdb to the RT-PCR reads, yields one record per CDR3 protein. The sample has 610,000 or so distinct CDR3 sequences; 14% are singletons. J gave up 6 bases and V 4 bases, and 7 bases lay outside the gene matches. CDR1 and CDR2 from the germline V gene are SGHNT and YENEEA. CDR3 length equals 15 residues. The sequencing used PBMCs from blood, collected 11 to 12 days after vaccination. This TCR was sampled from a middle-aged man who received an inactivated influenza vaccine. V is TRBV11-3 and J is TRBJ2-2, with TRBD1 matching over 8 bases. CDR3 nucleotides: TGTGCCAGCAGCTCCGACAGGGGACCGGCCGGGGAGCTGTTTTTT. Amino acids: CASSSDRGPAGELFF.